This TCR beta chain was sequenced during a study of spatial heterogeneity in lung cancer. Whole-study context: There were roughly 78 donors, all of them untreated patients with early-stage non-small cell lung cancer. The average count in raw reads for each unique TCR and UMI combination exceeded eight appearances.

The time point denotes: blood at routine non-recurrence follow-up after resection. Whole RNA, isolated from tumor, nontumor lung or frozen PBMC, was sequenced without prior sorting. Carried by each TCR cDNA molecule was a unique molecular identifier. TCRdb reanalysed the 5' RACE reads using MiXCR and keeps one entry per CDR3 protein. The profile covers under 150,000 distinct CDR3 sequences, with 10% to 14% appearing a single time and about 24% taken by the ten largest. V lost 5 bases, J lost 2 bases, and 5 bases lay in between. The CDR3 contains 12 residues. The germline gives CDR1 LGHNT, CDR2 FRNRAP.

This receptor was obtained from a female donor with early-stage non-small cell lung cancer. J is TRBJ2-3 and V is TRBV12-5; the D is unclear. Here the sequenced sample was PBMCs, taken at follow-up. The CDR3 coding sequence is TGTGCTAGTGGTCTGATCACAGATACGCAGTATTTT. This sequence encodes CASGLITDTQYF.